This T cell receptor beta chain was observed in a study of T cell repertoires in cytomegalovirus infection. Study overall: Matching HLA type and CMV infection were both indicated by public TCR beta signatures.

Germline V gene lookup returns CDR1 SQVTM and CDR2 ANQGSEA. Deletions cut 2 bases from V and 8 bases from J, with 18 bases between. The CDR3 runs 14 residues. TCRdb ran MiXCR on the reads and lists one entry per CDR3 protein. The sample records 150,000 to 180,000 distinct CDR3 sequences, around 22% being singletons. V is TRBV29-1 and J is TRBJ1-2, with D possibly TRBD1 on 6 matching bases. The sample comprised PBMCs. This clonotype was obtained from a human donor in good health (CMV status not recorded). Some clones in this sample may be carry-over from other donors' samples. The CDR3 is CSVEWSGAGEGYTF. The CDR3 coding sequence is TGCAGCGTTGAATGGAGTGGGGCAGGGGAGGGCTACACCTTC.